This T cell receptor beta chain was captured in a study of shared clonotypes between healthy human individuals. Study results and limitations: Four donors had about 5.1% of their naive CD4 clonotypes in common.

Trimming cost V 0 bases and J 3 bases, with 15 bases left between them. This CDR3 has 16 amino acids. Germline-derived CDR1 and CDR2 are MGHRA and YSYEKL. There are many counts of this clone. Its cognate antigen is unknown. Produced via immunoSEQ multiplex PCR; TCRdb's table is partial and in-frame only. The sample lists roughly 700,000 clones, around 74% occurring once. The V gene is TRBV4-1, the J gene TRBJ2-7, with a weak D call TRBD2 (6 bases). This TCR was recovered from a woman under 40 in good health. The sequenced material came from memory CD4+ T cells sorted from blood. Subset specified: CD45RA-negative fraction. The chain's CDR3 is CASSQEGSSANYEQYF. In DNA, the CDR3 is TGCGCCAGCAGCCAAGAGGGCTCTAGCGCCAACTACGAGCAGTACTTC.